The 30 T cell receptor beta chains below all came from one sample that was sequenced in a study of blood T cell repertoires in COVID-19. The assay was immunoSEQ multiplex PCR, and TCRdb's table has in-frame clones only and misses some. In the table there are about 200,000 clones, roughly 83% of which are singletons. Sequencing input: peripheral blood. Receptors originate from a woman aged 40 to 49 with COVID-19, enrolled during active disease.

This clone came up a few times. V usage is TRBV25-1 and J usage is TRBJ2-7; TRBD1 matches 10 bases. The CDR3 totals 14 residues. V shed 4 bases and J 3 bases; nucleotides not matched to a gene: 3. Looked up from germline, CDR1 is MGHDK and CDR2 is SYGVNS. CDR3 loop: CASSVDRGHYEQYF. CDR3 nucleotide sequence: TGTGCCAGCAGTGTAGACAGGGGGCACTACGAGCAGTACTTC.

The rearrangement joins TRBV7-6 to TRBJ1-1, with 11 bases matching TRBD1. The CDR3 has 13 amino acids. V trimming: 5 bases; J trimming: 10 bases; junction bases outside the gene matches: 6. Germline V CDR1 and CDR2: SGHVS, FNYEAQ. The CDR3 nucleotides are TGTGCCAGCAGCAGCGGGACAGGGGGGAGAGCTTTCTTT. It translates to CASSSGTGGRAFF.

J is TRBJ2-7 and V is TRBV10-3; 11 bases align to TRBD1. With 4 bases clipped from V and 0 bases from J, the junction kept 2 bases outside the gene matches. The CDR3 totals 15 residues. Germline V lookup: CDR1 ENHRY, CDR2 SYGVKD. CDR3 in amino acids: CAISGGQGASYEQYF. The CDR3 DNA sequence: TGTGCCATCAGTGGTGGACAGGGGGCCTCCTACGAGCAGTACTTC.

This chain's CDR3 is CASNHGVNQPQHF. In DNA, the CDR3 is TGTGCCAGCAACCATGGAGTAAATCAGCCCCAGCATTTT. The chain is built from TRBV5-8 and TRBJ1-5; D is undetermined. V lost 6 bases and J lost 4, with 11 bases in between. CDR3 length: 13 residues. Per germline, CDR1 SGHTS and CDR2 YDEGEE. The whole variable domain, filled in from reference TRBV5-8 and TRBJ1-5, reads EAGVTQSPTHLIKTRGQQATLRCSPISGHTSVYWYQQALGLGLQFLLWYDEGEERNRGNFPPRFSGRQFPNYSSELNVNALELEDSALYLCASNHGVNQPQHFGDGTRLSIL.

This chain uses TRBV18 with TRBJ1-3; D remains ambiguous. V dropped 0 bases and J dropped 2 bases, with 8 bases sitting between them. CDR1 is KGHSH, CDR2 LQKENI, per germline. This CDR3 has 15 amino acids. DNA of the CDR3: TGTGCCAGCTCACCACCCCTTTCTCCTGGAAACACCATATATTTT. Protein: CASSPPLSPGNTIYF. Complete variable domain (other parts from reference TRBV18 and TRBJ1-3): NAGVMQNPRHLVRRRGQEARLRCSPMKGHSHVYWYRQLPEEGLKFMVYLQKENIIDESGMPKERFSAEFPKEGPSILRIQQVVRGDSAAYFCASSPPLSPGNTIYFGEGSWLTVV.

The chain joins TRBV12-3 or TRBV12-4 to TRBJ2-3; D is unclear. The V end lost 2 bases, the J end lost 5 bases, and 8 bases lay between the germline ends. The CDR3 runs to 13 residues. The CDR3 sequence is CASSLFGGDTQYF. In DNA form, the CDR3 reads TGTGCCAGCAGTTTATTCGGTGGAGATACGCAGTATTTT.

Here the CDR3 reads CASSFGQGNTGELFF. CDR3 in DNA: TGTGCCAGCAGCTTCGGACAGGGGAACACCGGGGAGCTGTTTTTT. The chain couples TRBV11-3 to TRBJ2-2; 8 nucleotides match TRBD1. CDR1 SGHNT and CDR2 YENEEA come from the germline V gene. The CDR3 length is 15 residues. Trimming at V came to 3 bases and at J to 1 base, leaving 1 base not matched to a gene.

The CDR3 DNA reads as TGTGCCAGTAGTATAGATCAGCGGGGGACAGCGATCTACGAGCAGTACTTC. It is translated as CASSIDQRGTAIYEQYF. This chain links TRBV19 with TRBJ2-7, with a weak D call TRBD2 (8 bases). CDR1 and CDR2 (germline): LNHDA, SQIVND (reference sequence). Trimming took 0 bases from V and 3 from J, leaving 18 bases between them. CDR3 length: 17 amino acids.

The rearrangement joins TRBV3-1 (or the pseudogene TRBV3-2) to TRBJ1-4; D unclear. Per germline, CDR1 LGHDT and CDR2 YNNKEL (reference sequence). The germline V and J ends were trimmed by 0 bases and 0 bases, with 5 bases remaining between them. The CDR3 is 15 amino acids. CDR3 residues: CASSQDPATNEKLFF. The CDR3 DNA reads TGTGCCAGCAGCCAAGACCCTGCAACTAATGAAAAACTGTTTTTT.

This chain links TRBV5-1 with TRBJ2-7, with 9 positions matching TRBD1. J gave up 0 bases and V 4 bases, and 5 bases lay outside the gene matches. This CDR3 region has 15 residues. The germline V gene has CDR1 SGHRS and CDR2 YFSETQ. The CDR3 is CASSVRQGVSYEQYF. The DNA of the CDR3 is TGCGCCAGCAGCGTTAGACAGGGGGTCTCCTACGAGCAGTACTTC.

This clone was detected a few times. The chain has TRBV21-1 and TRBJ1-4. TRBV21-1 is noted as a pseudogene. This CDR3 spans 15 amino acids. CDR3 region: CASRNFKTTNEKLFF. The CDR3 nucleotides read TGTGCCAGCAGGAACTTCAAGACAACTAATGAAAAACTGTTTTTT.

V is TRBV5-1 and J is TRBJ2-3, with 9 bases that match TRBD1. The CDR3 is 15 amino acids. The germline V gene has CDR1 SGHRS and CDR2 YFSETQ. V gave up 4 bases and J gave up 3 bases; unmatched junction bases: 6. This chain's CDR3 is CASSPDRGTTDTQYF. Written as DNA, the CDR3 is TGCGCCAGCAGCCCTGACAGGGGGACGACAGATACGCAGTATTTT. Filled out from reference TRBV5-1 and TRBJ2-3, the complete variable domain reads KAGVTQTPRYLIKTRGQQVTLSCSPISGHRSVSWYQQTPGQGLQFLFEYFSETQRNKGNFPGRFSGRQFSNSRSEMNVSTLELGDSALYLCASSPDRGTTDTQYFGPGTRLTVL.

The chain links TRBV10-3 to TRBJ1-5; D remains unclear. Deletions cut 2 bases from V and 6 bases from J, with 11 bases between. Germline V CDR1 and CDR2: ENHRY, SYGVKD. The CDR3 loop spans 14 amino acids. The CDR3 region is CAISEPGRAQPQHF. The CDR3 DNA follows: TGTGCCATCAGTGAGCCGGGGAGGGCTCAGCCCCAGCATTTT.

The V gene is TRBV5-1, the J gene TRBJ2-3, with unresolved D. The germline V gene encodes CDR1 SGHRS and CDR2 YFSETQ. The length of the CDR3 is 13 residues. Between the trimmed V and J ends, which lost 2 bases and 1 base, there was a span of 5 bases. CDR3 sequence (DNA): TGCGCCAGCAGCTTTTCGGGCACAGATACGCAGTATTTT. Protein: CASSFSGTDTQYF.

This clone was counted between two and nine times. This chain links TRBV7-9 with TRBJ1-6; 8 bases are a match to TRBD1. V lost 1 base, J lost 11 bases, and 4 bases stayed unmatched. The CDR3 consists of 14 residues. CDR1 and CDR2 from the germline V gene are SEHNR and FQNEAQ (reference sequence). The CDR3 sequence: CASSLDRGSAPLHF. The DNA of the CDR3 is TGTGCCAGCAGCTTAGACAGGGGGTCGGCACCCCTCCACTTT.

The CDR3 spells CASSTGGLDTQYF. The DNA for the CDR3 is TGTGCCAGCAGCACAGGGGGCTTAGATACGCAGTATTTT. This chain connects TRBV9 to TRBJ2-3, with TRBD1 matching 9 bases. The V gene's germline CDR1 is SGDLS and CDR2 YYNGEE. The length of the CDR3 is 13 residues. The V and J ends lost 4 bases and 5 bases, in that order; junction bases with no gene match: 2.

The V and J genes are TRBV11-1 and TRBJ2-3; 7 positions agree with TRBD2. Germline V CDR1 and CDR2: SGHAT, FQDESV (reference sequence). CDR3 length equals 14 residues. J lost 6 bases, V lost 10 bases, and 13 bases had no gene match. This chain's CDR3 is CANTRQGGLDTQYF. CDR3 coding DNA: TGTGCCAACACCCGGCAGGGAGGGCTTGATACGCAGTATTTT.

The rearrangement joins TRBV18 to TRBJ1-6; D might be TRBD1 (5 bases). This CDR3 comprises 16 residues. Germline values: CDR1 KGHSH, CDR2 LQKENI. The V gene lost 1 base and the J gene lost 5 bases, with 12 bases spanning the gap. CDR3 residues: CASSPLSTGDNSPLHF. The CDR3 DNA reads TGTGCCAGCTCACCACTCTCTACAGGAGATAATTCACCCCTCCACTTT.

This clone was seen a single time. The chain joins TRBV29-1 to TRBJ1-2; weak D call: TRBD1 (5 bases). V lost 4 bases and J lost 10, with 19 bases in between. Germline CDR1 reads SQVTM; CDR2 reads ANQGSEA. The CDR3 is 13 amino acids. The CDR3 sequence is CSVAWAGTYLYTF. As DNA, the CDR3 is TGCAGCGTTGCCTGGGCGGGGACTTACCTCTACACCTTC.

Only a few counts were recorded for this clone. V and J are TRBV2 and TRBJ1-5, with D uncertain. CDR1 SNHLY and CDR2 FYNNEI come from the germline V gene. The CDR3 sequence is 13 residues long. Trimming left V 7 bases short and J 6 bases short, with 13 bases between. This CDR3 is CASMGGVGQPQHF. The DNA for the CDR3 is TGTGCCAGCATGGGTGGAGTCGGTCAGCCCCAGCATTTT.

The V call is TRBV14, the J call TRBJ1-1; unclear D gene. CDR1 is SGHDN and CDR2 is FVKESK in the germline V gene. V was pared by 6 bases and J by 10 bases, with 18 bases between. The CDR3 spans 13 residues. The CDR3 DNA sequence: TGTGCCAGCAGTCTTGGGCCGGAACTGCCAGCTTTCTTT. It encodes CASSLGPELPAFF.

The V and J genes are TRBV6-5 and TRBJ1-2; 7 bases align to TRBD1. Trimming at V came to 4 bases and at J to 4 bases, leaving 6 bases not matched to a gene. Per the germline V gene, CDR1 is MNHEY and CDR2 is SVGAGI. The CDR3 covers 14 residues. CDR3: CASSSLGTAYGYTF. The DNA of the CDR3 is TGTGCCAGCAGTTCCCTCGGGACAGCCTATGGCTACACCTTC.

The CDR3 reads CASSSGTGRDGYTF. The CDR3 bases are TGTGCCAGCAGCTCGGGGACAGGGCGGGATGGCTACACCTTC. The chain couples TRBV7-9 to TRBJ1-2; TRBD1 agrees at 9 bases. CDR1 is SEHNR and CDR2 is FQNEAQ in the germline V gene (reference sequence). After removal of 4 bases from V and 6 bases from J, the junction contained 6 bases not matched to a gene. This CDR3 comprises 14 residues.

The chain couples TRBV7-9 to TRBJ2-1, with TRBD2 matching over 7 bases. Germline values: CDR1 SEHNR, CDR2 FQNEAQ (reference sequence). V shed 1 base, J shed 8 bases, and the junction held 8 bases outside the gene matches. The CDR3 contains 15 residues. CDR3 nucleotide sequence: TGTGCCAGCAGCTTAGTGGGGACTATAGCCCATGAGCAGTTCTTC. Translating gives CASSLVGTIAHEQFF.

V usage is TRBV15 and J usage is TRBJ1-5; TRBD1 matches at 7 bases. Germline CDR1 is LNHNV and CDR2 is YYDKDF (reference sequence). This CDR3 is 16 amino acids long. With 7 bases clipped from V and 4 bases from J, the junction kept 13 bases outside the gene matches. CDR3 DNA: TGTGCCACCAAAGACCCTGGGACAGACCTTAATCAGCCCCAGCATTTT. Amino acid sequence: CATKDPGTDLNQPQHF.

V is TRBV27 and J is TRBJ2-7; D is possibly TRBD1 (5 bases). Germline V lookup: CDR1 MNHEY, CDR2 SMNVEV (reference sequence). This CDR3 is built from 14 residues. Between the trimmed V and J ends, which lost 6 bases and 3 bases, there was a span of 15 bases. For the CDR3, the DNA is TGTGCCAGCAGCCGCTATGATCAGGGCTACGAGCAGTACTTC. It specifies CASSRYDQGYEQYF.

V is TRBV5-1 and J is TRBJ1-3; D might be TRBD1 (6 bases). The CDR3 contains 15 residues. Per the germline V gene, CDR1 is SGHRS and CDR2 is YFSETQ. Trimming pared 3 bases from V and 1 base from J, leaving 11 bases between. The DNA of the CDR3 is TGCGCCAGCAGCTGGGGAACAGGGTCTGGAAACACCATATATTTT. Protein: CASSWGTGSGNTIYF.

The chain couples TRBV2 to TRBJ2-1, with D possibly being TRBD2 (6 bases). V lost 7 bases and J 4 bases, leaving 20 bases between the germline ends. This CDR3 is 16 amino acids long. Germline assignment: CDR1 SNHLY and CDR2 FYNNEI. This CDR3 is CASKGDRRDVYNEQFF. For the CDR3, the DNA is TGTGCCAGCAAAGGGGATAGGCGGGACGTATACAATGAGCAGTTCTTC.

The chain links TRBV29-1 to TRBJ2-3, with a weak D call TRBD1 (6 bases). Trimming shortened V by 5 bases and J by 1 base, and 13 bases separated the two germline ends. The CDR3 extends over 14 amino acids. From germline, CDR1 is SQVTM and CDR2 ANQGSEA. This CDR3 reads CSVNQGLRTDTQYF. CDR3 nucleotides: TGCAGCGTTAACCAGGGGCTTCGCACAGATACGCAGTATTTT.

The chain joins TRBV2 to TRBJ1-5, with D hard to call. Germline CDR1 reads SNHLY; CDR2 reads FYNNEI. V was pared by 8 bases and J by 1 base, with 12 bases between. This CDR3 contains 14 residues. This CDR3 reads CASVREASNQPQHF. CDR3 DNA sequence: TGTGCCAGCGTAAGGGAGGCCAGCAATCAGCCCCAGCATTTT.